The 32 T cell receptor beta chains below were found in one sample sequenced in a study of cytomegalovirus exposure and HLA in healthy donors. The PCR used 60 Vbeta and 13 Jbeta primers. The data were produced by immunoSEQ multiplex PCR, yet TCRdb's version contains in-frame clones alone and is incomplete. The table shows roughly 120,000 clones, with roughly 9% occurring only once. Sequencing was performed on PBMCs. The receptors stem from a young man in good health and CMV-seronegative.

The genes are TRBV19 and TRBJ2-1; 9 bases align to TRBD1. The V gene end was trimmed by 11 bases and the J gene end by 4 bases; junction bases not matched to a gene: 18. This CDR3 contains 17 residues. Germline V gene data show CDR1 as LNHDA and CDR2 as SQIVND (reference sequence). CDR3 residues: CADSKGKGQGNYNEQFF. The CDR3 nucleotides are TGTGCCGACTCGAAAGGGAAGGGACAGGGAAATTACAATGAGCAGTTCTTC.

This chain links TRBV19 with TRBJ2-7; 10 positions agree with TRBD2. V lost 4 bases and J lost 3; bases outside the gene matches: 15. Germline V gene lookup returns CDR1 LNHDA and CDR2 SQIVND (reference sequence). CDR3 length equals 18 residues. Here the CDR3 reads CASSTGRVLAGDSYEQYF. CDR3 in DNA: TGTGCCAGTAGTACAGGGCGGGTGCTAGCGGGGGACAGCTACGAGCAGTACTTC.

The sample holds a few counts of this clone. V and J are TRBV18 and TRBJ1-5, with D possibly matching TRBD1 (5 bases). The CDR3 is 15 amino acids. V was shortened by 5 bases and J by 0 bases, with 11 bases between the two germline ends. The germline V gene encodes CDR1 KGHSH and CDR2 LQKENI. The CDR3 sequence: CASSSTGYSNQPQHF. The CDR3 DNA reads as TGTGCCAGCTCATCAACAGGCTATAGCAATCAGCCCCAGCATTTT.

This clone appeared a few times. The genes are TRBV6-4 and TRBJ1-1, with 8 bases identical to TRBD1. Trimming at V came to 4 bases and at J to 1 base, leaving 5 bases not matched to a gene. CDR1 and CDR2 from the germline V gene are MRHNA and SNTAGT. This CDR3 comprises 15 residues. The CDR3 loop is CASSVDRGWNTEAFF. In DNA form, the CDR3 reads TGTGCCAGCAGTGTAGACAGGGGTTGGAACACTGAAGCTTTCTTT.

This clone was seen a few times. The chain carries TRBV6-5 and TRBJ2-5; 9 bases agree with TRBD1. Germline V gene data show CDR1 as MNHEY and CDR2 as SVGAGI. J gave up 4 bases and V 3 bases, and 3 bases lay outside the gene matches. This CDR3 comprises 14 residues. CDR3: CASSYSGQGETQYF. Here the CDR3 DNA reads TGTGCCAGCAGTTATTCGGGACAGGGAGAGACCCAGTACTTC.

This clone was observed a few times. The V and J genes are TRBV5-1 and TRBJ2-5; TRBD1 is a possible D gene (6 bases). The CDR3 consists of 14 residues. Trimming pared 3 bases from V and 1 base from J, leaving 10 bases between. The germline V gene encodes CDR1 SGHRS and CDR2 YFSETQ. CDR3 nucleotide sequence: TGCGCCAGCAGCTCAAGGGGGATCCAAGAGACCCAGTACTTC. Its translation: CASSSRGIQETQYF.

The chain employs TRBV30 and TRBJ2-4; tentative D call: TRBD1 (5 bases). V was cut by 2 bases and J by 14 bases, with 22 bases left in between. CDR1 is GTSNPN, CDR2 SVGIG, per germline (reference sequence). The CDR3 loop spans 14 amino acids. CDR3 loop: CAWSQLQGRGFEYF. As DNA, the CDR3 is TGTGCCTGGAGTCAACTTCAGGGAAGGGGCTTCGAGTACTTC.

This clone was counted between two and nine times. This sequence joins TRBV7-9 and TRBJ1-1, with 7 bases lining up with TRBD1. In germline, CDR1 is SEHNR, CDR2 FQNEAQ (reference sequence). This CDR3 has 17 residues. Trimming removed 0 bases from V and 6 bases from J; junction bases left unmatched: 13. The DNA for the CDR3 is TGTGCCAGCAGCTTAGCGCTATTAGGGGGCGCTTCGCCTGAAGCTTTCTTT. This encodes CASSLALLGGASPEAFF. Full variable domain (remainder filled in from reference TRBV7-9 and TRBJ1-1): DTGVSQNPRHKITKRGQNVTFRCDPISEHNRLYWYRQTLGQGPEFLTYFQNEAQLEKSRLLSDRFSAERPKGSFSTLEIQRTEQGDSAMYLCASSLALLGGASPEAFFGQGTRLTVV.

The sample holds a few counts of this clone. The rearrangement links TRBV6-5 to TRBJ1-3, with TRBD1 as a possible D gene (5 bases). This CDR3 is built from 14 residues. CDR1 is MNHEY, CDR2 SVGAGI, per germline. V gave up 2 bases and J gave up 3 bases, with 8 bases separating them. The CDR3 DNA is TGTGCCAGCAGTTACGGGGCAGTTGGAAACACCATATATTTT. It yields the protein CASSYGAVGNTIYF.

This clone has more than one count but fewer than ten. This chain connects TRBV19 to TRBJ2-5; 9 bases are a match to TRBD2. V trimming: 4 bases; J trimming: 2 bases; junction bases outside the gene matches: 11. The CDR3 runs to 17 residues. Germline V gene sequence: CDR1 LNHDA, CDR2 SQIVND (reference sequence). This CDR3 reads CASSTRGSGSLQETQYF. The CDR3 DNA reads as TGTGCCAGTAGTACGAGGGGTAGCGGGAGCCTACAAGAGACCCAGTACTTC.

This chain joins TRBV18 and TRBJ2-7, with D perhaps matching TRBD2 (7 bases). Germline CDR1 reads KGHSH; CDR2 reads LQKENI. Between the trimmed V and J ends, which lost 6 bases and 6 bases, there was a span of 12 bases. The CDR3 consists of 12 residues. CDR3 loop: CASSSGEGEQYF. As DNA, the CDR3 is TGTGCCAGCTCGTCAGGGGAGGGCGAGCAGTACTTC.

This clone was seen a few times. This sequence joins TRBV12-5 and TRBJ1-6, with D possibly matching TRBD1 (6 bases). V gave up 7 bases and J gave up 7 bases, with 11 bases separating them. From germline, CDR1 is LGHNT and CDR2 FRNRAP. The CDR3 runs 13 residues. The CDR3 reads CASVMGANSPLHF. As DNA, the CDR3 is TGTGCTAGTGTCATGGGGGCCAATTCACCCCTCCACTTT.

This clone was observed a few times. The rearrangement joins TRBV7-8 to TRBJ2-2; TRBD1 matches 9 bases. The germline gives CDR1 SGHVS, CDR2 FQNEAQ. This CDR3 has 14 amino acids. Trimming removed 5 bases from V and 7 bases from J; junction bases left unmatched: 5. The CDR3 region is CASSRRQGDGELFF. CDR3 DNA: TGTGCCAGCAGCAGACGACAGGGGGACGGGGAGCTGTTTTTT.

The chain has TRBV18 and TRBJ1-1; 9 positions match TRBD1. V shed 3 bases and J 1 base; nucleotides not matched to a gene: 9. CDR1 and CDR2 (germline): KGHSH, LQKENI. CDR3 size: 17 residues. The CDR3 region has the DNA TGTGCCAGCTCACCTCTCCCGGGACAGGGTTCGAACACTGAAGCTTTCTTT. Its translation is CASSPLPGQGSNTEAFF.

This clone occurred a few times. This chain uses TRBV27 with TRBJ2-7; 16 positions agree with TRBD2. V lost 10 bases and J lost 4; bases outside the gene matches: 7. The CDR3 runs 15 residues. CDR1 is MNHEY and CDR2 is SMNVEV in the germline V gene (reference sequence). The DNA of the CDR3 is TGTGCCATAGGGACTAGCGGGGGGGCCACATACGAGCAGTACTTC. It encodes CAIGTSGGATYEQYF.

This clone was counted a few times. At one end the junction does not follow the germline gene, possibly because of a read error. This chain joins TRBV28 and TRBJ2-7, with 9 bases identical to TRBD2. Germline CDR1 is MDHEN and CDR2 is SYDVKM. This CDR3 contains 15 residues. The CDR3 DNA is TGTGCCAGCAATTTAGCGGGAGTGAGAAGGGACGAGCAGTACTTC. Protein sequence: CASNLAGVRRDEQYF.

This clone showed up just a few times. V is TRBV6-1 and J is TRBJ1-1; 8 bases line up with TRBD1. Germline CDR1 is MNHNS and CDR2 is SASEGT. The V segment lost 6 bases and the J segment 1 base; nucleotides outside the gene matches: 4. This CDR3 contains 14 residues. The CDR3: CASRSTGGNTEAFF. The DNA for the CDR3 is TGTGCCAGCAGGAGCACAGGGGGGAACACTGAAGCTTTCTTT.

V is TRBV5-6 and J is TRBJ2-5; 9 bases are a match to TRBD1. The CDR3 spans 16 residues. With V trimmed by 3 bases and J by 3 bases, 9 bases remained unmatched. The germline CDR1 and CDR2 sequences are SGHDT and YYEEEE. CDR3 amino acids: CASSWGGDRDKETQYF. As DNA, the CDR3 is TGTGCCAGCAGCTGGGGGGGGGACAGGGATAAAGAGACCCAGTACTTC.

This clone was observed a handful of times. The chain joins TRBV5-1 to TRBJ2-7, with 10 positions matching TRBD2. V was clipped by 2 bases and J by 6 bases; unmatched bases: 5. CDR1 and CDR2 from the germline V gene are SGHRS and YFSETQ. There are 14 residues in the CDR3. DNA for the CDR3: TGCGCCAGCAGCTTTCTAGCGGGAGTTTCCGAGCAGTACTTC. Its translation is CASSFLAGVSEQYF. Full variable domain (rest looked up from reference TRBV5-1 and TRBJ2-7): KAGVTQTPRYLIKTRGQQVTLSCSPISGHRSVSWYQQTPGQGLQFLFEYFSETQRNKGNFPGRFSGRQFSNSRSEMNVSTLELGDSALYLCASSFLAGVSEQYFGPGTRLTVT.

The V gene is TRBV27, the J gene TRBJ1-4, with 7 bases matching TRBD1. The germline V gene encodes CDR1 MNHEY and CDR2 SMNVEV (reference sequence). The CDR3 is made up of 16 amino acids. Germline trimming cut 4 bases from V and 7 bases from J; bases unmatched to any gene: 12. CDR3 in amino acids: CASSSRQTGMSEKLFF. The CDR3 coding sequence is TGTGCCAGCAGTTCCCGCCAGACAGGGATGTCTGAAAAACTGTTTTTT.

This chain links TRBV11-2 with TRBJ1-5; 8 nucleotides line up with TRBD1. J was trimmed by 7 bases and V by 1 base; bases with no gene match: 3. The CDR3 is 14 amino acids. Germline assignment: CDR1 SGHAT and CDR2 FQNNGV. The CDR3 region is CASSLGQGSQPQHF. CDR3 sequence (DNA): TGTGCCAGCAGCTTAGGACAGGGGAGCCAGCCCCAGCATTTT.

This sequence joins TRBV6-1 and TRBJ1-1, with 11 nucleotides matching TRBD1. The CDR3 contains 14 residues. CDR1 MNHNS and CDR2 SASEGT come from the germline V gene. The J segment lost 3 bases and the V segment lost 6 bases, leaving 3 bases of the junction unmatched. In DNA, the CDR3 is TGTGCCAGCAGGGGACAGGGGGAGGACACTGAAGCTTTCTTT. Translated: CASRGQGEDTEAFF.

Only a few counts were recorded for this clone. This rearrangement joins TRBV7-3 to TRBJ1-2; D is uncertain. CDR1 is SGHTA and CDR2 is FQGTGA in the germline V gene. CDR3 length equals 19 residues. Trimming shortened V by 8 bases and J by 4 bases, and 32 bases separated the two germline ends. The CDR3 reads CASSHGASSSEEGGYGYTF. The CDR3 DNA follows: TGTGCCAGCTCACACGGTGCCAGCAGCTCCGAGGAAGGAGGCTATGGCTACACCTTC.

This clone has more than one count but fewer than ten. In the same sample, other DNA sequences code for this CDR3. This chain connects TRBV13 to TRBJ2-2; 10 positions agree with TRBD1. The CDR3 is 15 amino acids. Germline V lookup: CDR1 PRHDT, CDR2 FYEKMQ (reference sequence). V dropped 5 bases and J dropped 5; count of bases not matched to a gene: 5. CDR3 amino acids: CASSTRQGATGELFF. In nucleotides, the CDR3 is TGTGCCAGCAGCACCCGACAGGGGGCGACCGGGGAGCTGTTTTTT.

The chain recombines TRBV29-1 with TRBJ2-1, with TRBD2 as a possible D gene (5 bases). The V and J ends lost 4 bases and 2 bases respectively, with 12 bases between them. The CDR3 has 14 amino acids. In germline, CDR1 is SQVTM, CDR2 ANQGSEA. CDR3 DNA: TGCAGCGTTGGCGGGTCGGGGACCTACAATGAGCAGTTCTTC. Translated, it gives CSVGGSGTYNEQFF.

This clone was observed a handful of times. The gene calls are TRBV7-9 and TRBJ1-1; D remains unclear. CDR3 length: 15 residues. Trimming shortened V by 7 bases and J by 4 bases, and 19 bases separated the two germline ends. CDR1 and CDR2 (germline): SEHNR, FQNEAQ (reference sequence). The CDR3 region has the DNA TGTGCCAGCATCGGCCTTCCGGAGGTTGGCACTGAAGCTTTCTTT. Translating it yields CASIGLPEVGTEAFF. Full variable domain (rest looked up from reference TRBV7-9 and TRBJ1-1): DTGVSQNPRHKITKRGQNVTFRCDPISEHNRLYWYRQTLGQGPEFLTYFQNEAQLEKSRLLSDRFSAERPKGSFSTLEIQRTEQGDSAMYLCASIGLPEVGTEAFFGQGTRLTVV.

This clone appeared a few times. The chain carries TRBV12-5 and TRBJ2-5; 9 bases are shared with TRBD1. The length of the CDR3 is 15 residues. Germline V gene sequence: CDR1 LGHNT, CDR2 FRNRAP. V lost 1 base, J lost 3 bases, and 3 bases stayed unmatched. CDR3 protein: CASGLDGQGKETQYF. Written as DNA, the CDR3 is TGTGCTAGTGGTTTGGATGGACAGGGGAAAGAGACCCAGTACTTC.

The genes are TRBV7-9 and TRBJ2-7; D possibly corresponds to TRBD1 (6 bases). CDR1 is SEHNR, CDR2 FQNEAQ, per germline (reference sequence). The CDR3 contains 13 residues. V lost 4 bases and J 1 base, leaving 8 bases between the germline ends. The CDR3 region is CASSSQGSYEQYF. CDR3 sequence (DNA): TGTGCCAGCAGCTCACAGGGTTCCTACGAGCAGTACTTC.

The chain recombines TRBV7-2 with TRBJ1-6; D may be TRBD1 (5 bases). The germline V gene encodes CDR1 SGHTA and CDR2 FQGNSA. Trimming took 4 bases from V and 9 from J, leaving 19 bases between them. The length of the CDR3 is 16 residues. CDR3 nucleotide sequence: TGTGCCAGCAGCTCGGAGTGGGGGGAGGCTGTTTCACCCCTCCACTTT. Encoded protein: CASSSEWGEAVSPLHF.

This clone was observed a handful of times. V gene TRBV10-3 combines with J gene TRBJ2-2; a possible D gene is TRBD1 (6 bases). CDR3 length: 13 amino acids. The germline V gene encodes CDR1 ENHRY and CDR2 SYGVKD. Between the trimmed V and J ends, which lost 7 bases and 4 bases, there was a span of 10 bases. The CDR3 loop is CAITGHTTGELFF. The CDR3 DNA reads as TGTGCCATCACGGGACACACCACCGGGGAGCTGTTTTTT.

This clone was observed a handful of times. The rearrangement links TRBV5-1 to TRBJ2-5; 7 bases match TRBD2. The CDR3 extends over 14 amino acids. The germline CDR1 and CDR2 sequences are SGHRS and YFSETQ. J lost 3 bases, V lost 7 bases, and 9 bases had no gene match. The CDR3 is CASSGGFSEETQYF. The CDR3, as DNA: TGCGCCAGCTCGGGAGGATTTTCTGAAGAGACCCAGTACTTC.

This clone came up a few times. The chain recombines TRBV6-5 with TRBJ2-7; 8 bases are a match to TRBD1. Unmatched junction bases numbered 10, after V lost 6 bases and J lost 6 bases. Germline V gives CDR1 MNHEY, CDR2 SVGAGI. There are 14 residues in the CDR3. The DNA of the CDR3 is TGTGCCAGCAGAACCACAGGGGGTGGGTCCGAGCAGTACTTC. Its translation: CASRTTGGGSEQYF.